The 24 T cell receptor beta chains below come from one sample, sequenced in a study of spatial heterogeneity in lung cancer. Time point here: blood at routine non-recurrence follow-up after resection. TCRdb reprocessed the 5' RACE reads via MiXCR and lists one record per CDR3 protein. The sample consists of 55,000 to 75,000 distinct CDR3 sequences, 8% to 9% of them appearing once. The sequenced sample was PBMCs, obtained at follow-up. These receptor sequences come from a female donor with early-stage non-small cell lung cancer.

This clonotype was seen repeatedly, ten times or more. V gene TRBV28 combines with J gene TRBJ1-2; maybe TRBD1 (6 bases). V was clipped by 3 bases and J by 4 bases, with 9 bases between them. This CDR3 has 13 amino acids. Germline V lookup: CDR1 MDHEN, CDR2 SYDVKM. This CDR3 is CASSFGRGYGYTF. The CDR3 bases are TGTGCCAGCAGTTTTGGCAGGGGCTATGGCTACACCTTC.

This clonotype was seen repeatedly, ten times or more. This rearrangement joins TRBV6-2 or TRBV6-3 to TRBJ2-6, with 8 bases that match TRBD1. The CDR3 covers 20 residues. With V trimmed by 2 bases and J by 3 bases, 15 bases remained unmatched. CDR1 and CDR2 from the germline V gene are MNHEY and SVGEGT. The CDR3 DNA is TGTGCCAGCAGTTACCTAAGAATCAGGGGGCCGTTCGTTGGGGCCAACGTCCTGACTTTC. Protein sequence: CASSYLRIRGPFVGANVLTF.

This clonotype was counted ten times or more. The chain uses TRBV7-3 and TRBJ2-1; the D is unclear. Germline-derived CDR1 and CDR2 are SGHTA and FQGTGA. This CDR3 is 12 amino acids long. The V and J ends lost 5 bases and 9 bases respectively, with 11 bases between them. The CDR3 reads CASSTPRGEQFF. The CDR3 nucleotides are TGTGCCAGCAGCACCCCTAGAGGTGAGCAGTTCTTC.

The V gene is TRBV20-1, the J gene TRBJ2-7; no clear D gene. Trimming took 5 bases from V and 3 from J, leaving 11 bases between them. The CDR3 spans 12 residues. Germline assignment: CDR1 DFQATT and CDR2 SNEGSKA (reference sequence). The CDR3 spells CSALSDFYEQYF. For the CDR3, the DNA is TGCAGTGCTCTCTCGGATTTCTACGAGCAGTACTTC.

The gene calls are TRBV5-1 and TRBJ2-2; TRBD2 aligns across 8 bases. The CDR3 runs to 16 residues. J was trimmed by 1 base and V by 2 bases; bases with no gene match: 4. Per the germline V gene, CDR1 is SGHRS and CDR2 is YFSETQ. CDR3 coding DNA: TGCGCCAGCAGCTTACTGACTAGCGAGAACACCGGGGAGCTGTTTTTT. Translated, it gives CASSLLTSENTGELFF.

This clonotype has a handful of counts. The rearrangement joins TRBV20-1 to TRBJ2-7; D remains ambiguous. The CDR3 totals 14 residues. CDR1 is DFQATT and CDR2 is SNEGSKA in the germline V gene (reference sequence). The V end lost 2 bases, the J end lost 6 bases, and 17 bases lay between the germline ends. CDR3 sequence: CSARSTPPGFEQYF. CDR3 bases: TGCAGTGCTAGATCGACACCGCCCGGTTTCGAGCAGTACTTC.

This clonotype has ten or more counts. V gene TRBV18 combines with J gene TRBJ2-5, with D maybe TRBD1 (6 bases). The V gene's germline CDR1 is KGHSH and CDR2 LQKENI. This CDR3 is built from 14 residues. Trimming pared 2 bases from V and 2 bases from J, leaving 9 bases between. This CDR3 is CASSPKGEQETQYF. The CDR3 bases are TGTGCCAGCTCACCAAAGGGGGAACAAGAGACCCAGTACTTC.

The V gene is TRBV5-4, the J gene TRBJ2-2; D is perhaps TRBD2 (5 bases). The V gene lost 2 bases and the J gene lost 4 bases, with 9 bases spanning the gap. Per the germline V gene, CDR1 is SGHNT and CDR2 is YYREEE (reference sequence). The CDR3 spans 14 residues. The CDR3 loop is CASSLEGPTGELFF. In nucleotides, the CDR3 is TGTGCCAGCAGCTTAGAGGGTCCCACCGGGGAGCTGTTTTTT.

This clonotype has ten or more counts. The chain combines TRBV5-1 with TRBJ2-5; D perhaps matches TRBD1 (5 bases). Deletions cut 3 bases from V and 1 base from J, with 19 bases between. The CDR3 consists of 17 residues. Germline assignment: CDR1 SGHRS and CDR2 YFSETQ. DNA of the CDR3: TGCGCCAGCAGCTCCGATAGGGGTCTGAGCGCCCAAGAGACCCAGTACTTC. Translated: CASSSDRGLSAQETQYF.

The sample holds a few counts of this clonotype. The chain uses TRBV29-1 and TRBJ2-7, with D tentatively TRBD2 (5 bases). This CDR3 is 17 amino acids long. V was pared by 3 bases and J by 4 bases, with 25 bases between. CDR1 is SQVTM, CDR2 ANQGSEA, per germline. CDR3 region: CSVDTSHVGEHRYEQYF. Written as DNA, the CDR3 is TGCAGCGTTGACACATCGCACGTCGGGGAGCACCGTTACGAGCAGTACTTC.

Ten or more counts support this clonotype. The rearrangement joins TRBV5-1 to TRBJ1-1; TRBD1 might be the D (5 bases). CDR1 and CDR2 (germline): SGHRS, YFSETQ. The V end lost 0 bases, the J end lost 2 bases, and 11 bases lay between the germline ends. The CDR3 spans 15 residues. The CDR3 is CASSLVRGANTEAFF. The CDR3 bases are TGCGCCAGCAGCTTGGTCCGGGGCGCAAACACTGAAGCTTTCTTT. Filled out from reference TRBV5-1 and TRBJ1-1, the complete variable domain reads KAGVTQTPRYLIKTRGQQVTLSCSPISGHRSVSWYQQTPGQGLQFLFEYFSETQRNKGNFPGRFSGRQFSNSRSEMNVSTLELGDSALYLCASSLVRGANTEAFFGQGTRLTVV.

This clonotype appeared many times. The chain is built from TRBV5-4 and TRBJ1-4, with 7 bases identical to TRBD1. CDR1 and CDR2 (germline): SGHNT, YYREEE (reference sequence). This CDR3 spans 17 amino acids. J lost 0 bases, V lost 5 bases, and 10 bases had no gene match. CDR3 sequence (DNA): TGTGCCAGCAGACCTGGACAGGACCTGGCAACTAATGAAAAACTGTTTTTT. Translation: CASRPGQDLATNEKLFF.

This clonotype was seen many times. The chain combines TRBV29-1 with TRBJ2-7; D perhaps matches TRBD1 (6 bases). V was pared by 6 bases and J by 4 bases, with 16 bases between. CDR3 length: 13 amino acids. Germline values: CDR1 SQVTM, CDR2 ANQGSEA. The CDR3 loop is CSVGQDRSYEQYF. CDR3 coding DNA: TGCAGCGTGGGTCAAGACAGGAGTTACGAGCAGTACTTC.

The table lists this clonotype with a few counts. The rearrangement links TRBV5-1 to TRBJ1-3; the D gene is possibly TRBD1 (6 bases). This CDR3 has 14 residues. V lost 2 bases and J lost 2, with 8 bases in between. CDR1 and CDR2 (germline): SGHRS, YFSETQ. In nucleotides, the CDR3 is TGCGCCAGCAGCTTTGGGGGGCCTGGAAACACCATATATTTT. Encoded protein: CASSFGGPGNTIYF.

This clonotype was counted ten times or more. The chain has TRBV25-1 and TRBJ2-2; 8 nucleotides line up with TRBD1. Trimming cost V 7 bases and J 5 bases; bases outside gene matches: 6. This CDR3 is 14 amino acids long. The germline CDR1 and CDR2 sequences are MGHDK and SYGVNS. The CDR3 reads CASNQGASTGELFF. The CDR3 coding sequence is TGTGCCAGCAATCAGGGGGCGAGTACCGGGGAGCTGTTTTTT.

In its sample, this clonotype was seen a few times. The chain recombines TRBV10-3 with TRBJ2-1, with D perhaps given as TRBD1 or TRBD2 (6 bases each). CDR3 length: 15 amino acids. The germline V gene encodes CDR1 ENHRY and CDR2 SYGVKD. V gave up 2 bases and J gave up 2 bases, with 10 bases separating them. CDR3 residues: CAISEGGTTYNEQFF. The CDR3 DNA is TGTGCCATCAGTGAGGGCGGGACAACCTACAATGAGCAGTTCTTC.

Ten or more counts support this clonotype. The chain combines TRBV2 with TRBJ2-5; 15 bases fit TRBD2. V was pared by 0 bases and J by 5 bases, with 4 bases of the junction left unmatched. The CDR3 is made up of 17 amino acids. Germline CDR1 reads SNHLY; CDR2 reads FYNNEI. The CDR3 DNA is TGTGCCAGCAGTGAAGCCGGACTAGCGGGAGGGTTCGAGACCCAGTACTTC. Protein product: CASSEAGLAGGFETQYF.

This clonotype has ten or more counts. Germline and junction disagree at one end, which may indicate a read error. The rearrangement uses TRBV7-7 and TRBJ2-2; either TRBD1 or TRBD2 may fit D (5 bases each). Germline loops: CDR1 SSHAT, CDR2 FNYEAQ (reference sequence). CDR3 length equals 13 residues. CDR3 amino acids: CASSPGTTGELFF. In DNA, the CDR3 is TGTGCTAGCAGCCCTGGGACCACCGGGGAGCTGTTTTTT.

This chain joins TRBV11-2 and TRBJ2-2; 7 bases fit TRBD2. CDR1 and CDR2 (germline): SGHAT, FQNNGV. This CDR3 has 16 residues. The V and J ends lost 3 bases and 5 bases, in that order; junction bases with no gene match: 9. The CDR3 reads CASSFEGGRLTGELFF. For the CDR3, the DNA is TGTGCCAGCAGCTTTGAGGGCGGGAGACTAACCGGGGAGCTGTTTTTT.

The chain joins TRBV12-3 or TRBV12-4 to TRBJ1-2; 11 bases map to TRBD1. Unmatched junction bases numbered 6, after V lost 5 bases and J lost 4 bases. This CDR3 has 15 residues. CDR3 protein: CASSPGQGAGYGYTF. For the CDR3, the DNA is TGTGCCAGCAGTCCCGGACAGGGGGCAGGCTATGGCTACACCTTC.

This clonotype appeared many times. The chain employs TRBV11-2 and TRBJ2-4; D gene uncertain. CDR1 is SGHAT and CDR2 is FQNNGV in the germline V gene. The CDR3 is 14 amino acids. V was cut by 1 base and J by 0 bases, with 4 bases left in between. CDR3 coding DNA: TGTGCCAGCAGCTTAGTGACAGCCAAAAACATTCAGTACTTC. As protein: CASSLVTAKNIQYF.

The chain recombines TRBV10-3 with TRBJ1-1; no firm D call. This CDR3 has 15 amino acids. Looked up from germline, CDR1 is ENHRY and CDR2 is SYGVKD. V shed 7 bases and J shed 2 bases, with 17 bases lying between them. Written as DNA, the CDR3 is TGTGCCATCACCAAGGACGGGTCCTTTAACACTGAAGCTTTCTTT. Encoded protein: CAITKDGSFNTEAFF.

CDR3 sequence (DNA): TGTGCCAGCAGTTTAAGGGCGGGGGGCTACGAGCAGTACTTC. It codes for CASSLRAGGYEQYF. The V and J genes are TRBV27 and TRBJ2-7; 8 bases agree with TRBD2. The length of the CDR3 is 14 residues. Germline V gene data show CDR1 as MNHEY and CDR2 as SMNVEV (reference sequence). V shed 2 bases and J 3 bases; nucleotides not matched to a gene: 3.

This clonotype was recorded many times. This chain joins TRBV5-1 and TRBJ1-4, with D tentatively TRBD1 (5 bases). The CDR3 extends over 16 amino acids. The V end lost 0 bases, the J end lost 8 bases, and 17 bases lay between the germline ends. Per the germline V gene, CDR1 is SGHRS and CDR2 is YFSETQ. The DNA of the CDR3 is TGCGCCAGCAGCTTGGACCGGGACGCCGAGGAGGAAAAACTGTTTTTT. This sequence encodes CASSLDRDAEEEKLFF.